A single sample is the source of the 7 T cell receptor beta chains below, sequenced in a study of T cell repertoires in cytomegalovirus infection. Which antigens these TCRs recognize remains unknown. TCRdb redid the calling of the reads with MiXCR, one entry per CDR3 protein. The data contain about half a million distinct CDR3 sequences, roughly 34% of them singletons. The sample in question was cultured PBMCs, obtained from culture after CMV antigen stimulation. Every receptor here comes from a human donor in good health (CMV status not recorded). Some clones in this sample may be carry-over from other donors' samples.

This clonotype has a handful of counts. CDR3 DNA: TGTGCCAGCAGTTCCTTTGGACTAGCGGGGGACACAGATACGCAGTATTTT. As protein: CASSSFGLAGDTDTQYF. The chain uses TRBV28 and TRBJ2-3; 13 positions agree with TRBD2. This CDR3 has 17 amino acids. After removal of 4 bases from V and 2 bases from J, the junction contained 6 bases not matched to a gene. Germline CDR1 is MDHEN and CDR2 is SYDVKM.

The J gene is TRBJ1-4, the V gene TRBV4-3; D is perhaps TRBD1 (6 bases). The CDR3 totals 15 residues. Germline-derived CDR1 and CDR2 are LGHNA and YSLEER. Trimming took off 0 bases at V and 5 bases at J, with 10 bases between the two ends. The CDR3 nucleotides are TGCGCCAGCAGCCAAGATAGGGGGAGAAATGAAAAACTGTTTTTT. Translating gives CASSQDRGRNEKLFF.

This rearrangement joins TRBV6-2 or TRBV6-3 to TRBJ2-7, with TRBD2 matching 9 bases. V lost 5 bases, J lost 1 base, and 9 bases stayed unmatched. Germline V gene data show CDR1 as MNHEY and CDR2 as SVGEGT. This CDR3 contains 16 residues. The CDR3 is CASSRLRLAGSYEQYF. The DNA of the CDR3 is TGTGCCAGCAGTCGCTTAAGGCTAGCGGGATCCTACGAGCAGTACTTC.

This clonotype has only a few counts. This chain links TRBV4-1 with TRBJ2-3, with 7 bases matching TRBD2. Germline CDR1 and CDR2: MGHRA and YSYEKL. The CDR3 is 16 amino acids. Losses at the gene ends were 4 bases for V and 3 bases for J; bases not matched to a gene: 10. As DNA, the CDR3 is TGCGCCAGCAGCCGCGGGGGTGCCGGGAAAACAGATACGCAGTATTTT. This gives the protein CASSRGGAGKTDTQYF.

The CDR3 coding sequence is TGCAGCGTCCGAAGCACCCCTCGGCGGGCTGAAGCTTTCTTT. Translation: CSVRSTPRRAEAFF. This rearrangement joins TRBV29-1 to TRBJ1-1, with D hard to call. Deletions cut 6 bases from V and 6 bases from J, with 20 bases between. The germline V gene encodes CDR1 SQVTM and CDR2 ANQGSEA. CDR3 length: 14 amino acids. Full variable domain (remainder filled in from reference TRBV29-1 and TRBJ1-1): SAVISQKPSRDICQRGTSLTIQCQVDSQVTMMFWYRQQPGQSLTLIATANQGSEATYESGFVIDKFPISRPNLTFSTLTVSNMSPEDSSIYLCSVRSTPRRAEAFFGQGTRLTVV.

The gene calls are TRBV20-1 and TRBJ2-1; D is uncertain. Germline V gene sequence: CDR1 DFQATT, CDR2 SNEGSKA (reference sequence). The CDR3 extends over 15 amino acids. Trimming took off 6 bases at V and 8 bases at J, with 23 bases between the two ends. The CDR3 loop reads CSANPEKPRKDEQFF. CDR3 nucleotide sequence: TGCAGTGCCAATCCCGAGAAGCCACGAAAAGATGAGCAGTTCTTC.

The DNA of the CDR3 is TGTGCGTCGAAGCTTGGGGGCGAGAACACTGAAGCTTTCTTT. It codes for CASKLGGENTEAFF. The rearrangement links TRBV27 to TRBJ1-1; a possible D gene is TRBD1 (6 bases). CDR1 and CDR2 from the germline V gene are MNHEY and SMNVEV (reference sequence). The CDR3 runs 14 residues.